This is a list of T cell receptor beta chains from one sample in a study of T cell responses to AZD1222 COVID-19 vaccine. The assay was immunoSEQ multiplex PCR, and TCRdb's table has in-frame clones only and misses some. The table lists approximately 110,000 clones, 88% of them singletons, with about 2.7% in the top ten. Here the sequenced sample was peripheral blood, taken on day 0 of AZD1222 vaccination. The source is an adult in good health. CDR3s include the opening cysteine and the closing phenylalanine or tryptophan. The order of the fields is J gene, clone size, V gene, D gene, CDR3 protein, CDR3 DNA. A D gene is named only where the DNA matches it firmly. Size values are once, few and many counts, or a class for expanded clones, and some rows have none.

j_call: TRBJ2-7; clone_size: once; v_call: TRBV2; d_call: TRBD1; cdr3_aa: CASRPGQQLYEQYF; cdr3_nt: TGTGCCAGCAGGCCGGGACAGCAGCTCTACGAGCAGTACTTC
j_call: TRBJ2-2; clone_size: once; v_call: TRBV6-5; d_call: .; cdr3_aa: CASSYYEGELFF; cdr3_nt: TGTGCCAGCAGTTACTATGAGGGGGAGCTGTTTTTT
j_call: TRBJ1-3; clone_size: once; v_call: TRBV28; d_call: .; cdr3_aa: CASSSLESGNTIYF; cdr3_nt: TGTGCCAGCAGTTCCCTTGAGAGTGGAAACACCATATATTTT
j_call: TRBJ1-1; clone_size: .; v_call: TRBV7-8; d_call: .; cdr3_aa: CASSPIAGTEAFF; cdr3_nt: TGTGCCAGCAGCCCTATCGCAGGGACTGAAGCTTTCTTT
j_call: TRBJ1-4; clone_size: few; v_call: TRBV11-2; d_call: .; cdr3_aa: CASSPPGTPNEKLFF; cdr3_nt: TGTGCCAGCAGCCCCCCAGGGACACCTAATGAAAAACTGTTTTTT
j_call: TRBJ1-1; clone_size: .; v_call: TRBV12-3/TRBV12-4; d_call: TRBD1; cdr3_aa: CASTRTGNTEAFF; cdr3_nt: TGTGCCAGCACCAGGACAGGGAACACTGAAGCTTTCTTT
j_call: TRBJ1-5; clone_size: .; v_call: TRBV24-1; d_call: TRBD1; cdr3_aa: CATSAGGFNQPQHF; cdr3_nt: TGTGCCACCAGTGCAGGGGGGTTCAATCAGCCCCAGCATTTT
j_call: TRBJ1-2; clone_size: .; v_call: TRBV27; d_call: .; cdr3_aa: CASSPGDLSLPPTF; cdr3_nt: TGTGCCAGCAGTCCGGGGGATCTGTCCTTACCTCCCACCTTC
j_call: TRBJ1-4; clone_size: .; v_call: TRBV2; d_call: TRBD1; cdr3_aa: CASTPPDGTGGEKLFF; cdr3_nt: TGTGCCAGCACCCCTCCGGACGGGACAGGGGGCGAAAAACTGTTTTTT
j_call: TRBJ2-3; clone_size: .; v_call: TRBV10-2; d_call: TRBD2; cdr3_aa: CASTDLAGGSDTQYF; cdr3_nt: TGCGCCAGCACAGATCTAGCGGGGGGTTCAGATACGCAGTATTTT
j_call: TRBJ1-6; clone_size: once; v_call: TRBV7-6; d_call: .; cdr3_aa: CASSPDLGFYSPLHF; cdr3_nt: TGTGCCAGCAGCCCGGACCTAGGATTCTATTCACCCCTCCACTTT
j_call: TRBJ2-7; clone_size: .; v_call: TRBV11-3; d_call: TRBD2; cdr3_aa: CASSFSGGAYEQYF; cdr3_nt: TGTGCCAGCAGCTTTAGCGGGGGGGCATACGAGCAGTACTTC
j_call: TRBJ2-5; clone_size: once; v_call: TRBV5-5; d_call: .; cdr3_aa: CASSFIYGETQYF; cdr3_nt: TGTGCCAGCAGCTTCATTTACGGGGAGACCCAGTACTTC
j_call: TRBJ1-1; clone_size: .; v_call: TRBV3-1/TRBV3-2; d_call: .; cdr3_aa: CASSRGPNTEAFF; cdr3_nt: TGTGCCAGCAGCCGTGGACCGAACACTGAAGCTTTCTTT
j_call: TRBJ1-5; clone_size: .; v_call: TRBV10-2; d_call: .; cdr3_aa: CASSEYPHQPQHF; cdr3_nt: TGCGCCAGCAGTGAGTACCCTCATCAGCCCCAGCATTTT
j_call: TRBJ1-6; clone_size: .; v_call: TRBV24-1; d_call: .; cdr3_aa: CATSDFPAWDHNSPLHF; cdr3_nt: TGTGCCACCAGTGATTTCCCGGCTTGGGACCATAATTCACCCCTCCACTTT
j_call: TRBJ1-2; clone_size: .; v_call: TRBV5-1; d_call: .; cdr3_aa: CASSSDGLPYGYTF; cdr3_nt: TGCGCCAGCAGCTCGGATGGCCTTCCCTATGGCTACACCTTC
j_call: TRBJ2-6; clone_size: once; v_call: TRBV6-5; d_call: .; cdr3_aa: CASSRDSSGANVLTF; cdr3_nt: TGTGCCAGCAGTCGTGACAGCTCTGGGGCCAACGTCCTGACTTTC
j_call: TRBJ1-2; clone_size: .; v_call: TRBV29-1; d_call: .; cdr3_aa: CSVEGTVGNYGYTF; cdr3_nt: TGCAGCGTTGAAGGTACAGTTGGTAACTATGGCTACACCTTC
j_call: TRBJ1-2; clone_size: .; v_call: TRBV2; d_call: .; cdr3_aa: CASSDQGSYGYTF; cdr3_nt: TGTGCCAGCAGTGATCAGGGCTCCTATGGCTACACCTTC
j_call: TRBJ1-2; clone_size: .; v_call: TRBV28; d_call: .; cdr3_aa: CAHFGGAHYGYTF; cdr3_nt: TGTGCCCATTTCGGGGGGGCGCACTATGGCTACACCTTC
j_call: TRBJ1-2; clone_size: .; v_call: TRBV2; d_call: .; cdr3_aa: CASSDQAGSQYGYTF; cdr3_nt: TGTGCCAGCAGTGACCAGGCAGGGAGTCAGTATGGCTACACCTTC
j_call: TRBJ1-2; clone_size: .; v_call: TRBV29-1; d_call: .; cdr3_aa: CSVSGDYGYTF; cdr3_nt: TGCAGCGTTTCAGGGGATTATGGCTACACCTTC
j_call: TRBJ2-7; clone_size: .; v_call: TRBV4-3; d_call: .; cdr3_aa: CASSHNRDRSSYEQYF; cdr3_nt: TGCGCCAGCAGCCATAATCGGGACCGAAGCTCCTACGAGCAGTACTTC